The rows below give T cell receptor beta chains drawn from one sample of a study of T cell responses to AZD1222 COVID-19 vaccine. Generated by immunoSEQ multiplex PCR, the TCRdb table keeps only in-frame clones and is missing some. The repertoire has about 130,000 clones, 80% to 95% of them found once; the top ten carry about 3.8%. The sample in question was peripheral blood, obtained on day 0 of AZD1222 vaccination. Receptors originate from an adult in good health. Each CDR3 is given with its conserved first and last residue. The D gene is left open where the match is weak. A row's size may be missing; if present it is once, few, many or a size class.

v_gene	d_gene	abundance	j_gene	CDR3nt	CDR3aa
TRBV6-5	NA	NA	TRBJ1-3	TGTGCCAGCAGTTACACGGCAGATAAACTTGGAAACACCATATATTTT	CASSYTADKLGNTIYF
TRBV5-1	TRBD2	NA	TRBJ2-1	TGCGCCAGCAGCGCTACGGGACTAGCGGGAGGGTTCGACGGTTACAATGAGCAGTTCTTC	CASSATGLAGGFDGYNEQFF
TRBV2	NA	NA	TRBJ2-1	TGTGCCAGCAGTGAAAAGTTCCCCGGCAATGAGCAGTTCTTC	CASSEKFPGNEQFF
TRBV7-8	NA	NA	TRBJ1-1	TGTGCCAGCAGCTTATTTGAAGCTTTCTTT	CASSLFEAFF
TRBV7-3	TRBD2	NA	TRBJ2-1	TGTGCCAGCAGCTCCCTACCGGGACTAGCAGACTCCTACAATGAGCAGTTCTTC	CASSSLPGLADSYNEQFF
TRBV7-7	TRBD2	NA	TRBJ2-1	TGTGCCAGCAGCTTAGGTCCAGGGAGCGGGAGGGCCAGAAATGAGCAGTTCTTC	CASSLGPGSGRARNEQFF
TRBV29-1	NA	NA	TRBJ2-2	TGCAGCGTTGACCCCAGGGACACCGGGGAGCTGTTTTTT	CSVDPRDTGELFF
TRBV2	NA	NA	TRBJ1-3	TGTGCCAGCAGTGAAGAGGGACGGCATTCTGGAAACACCATATATTTT	CASSEEGRHSGNTIYF
TRBV18	TRBD2	NA	TRBJ2-3	TGTGCCAGCCATTTAGCGGGAGGCCCCACAGATACGCAGTATTTT	CASHLAGGPTDTQYF
TRBV18	NA	NA	TRBJ2-7	TGTGCCAGCTCACCCAGCTCCTACGAGCAGTACTTC	CASSPSSYEQYF
TRBV11-2	TRBD2	NA	TRBJ2-2	TGTGCCAGCCGGGTAGCGGGAGGAGTAGGGGAGCTGTTTTTT	CASRVAGGVGELFF
TRBV28	TRBD1	NA	TRBJ2-5	TGTGCCAGCAGTTCGTTTACCGGAAGAGGACAGGGCGTTATACAGACCCAGTACTTC	CASSSFTGRGQGVIQTQYF
TRBV7-6	NA	NA	TRBJ2-2	TGTGCCAGCAGCTTACAGCAGACGAACACCGGGGAGCTGTTTTTT	CASSLQQTNTGELFF
TRBV19	TRBD2	NA	TRBJ2-3	TGTGCCAGTAGTACGAGAATTTCCGGGACTAGCGGGAGGTTGAGCACAGATACGCAGTATTTT	CASSTRISGTSGRLSTDTQYF
TRBV5-1	NA	NA	TRBJ2-7	TGCGCCAGCAGCCCGGGGGTGCCAACCCCCTACGAGCAGTACTTC	CASSPGVPTPYEQYF
TRBV6-5	NA	NA	TRBJ2-3	TGTGCCAGCAGTTTATCCACAGATACGCAGTATTTT	CASSLSTDTQYF
TRBV23-1	NA	NA	TRBJ2-7	TGCGCCAGCAGTCAATGGAGGGTCGCCTACGAGCAGTACTTC	CASSQWRVAYEQYF
TRBV5-1	NA	NA	TRBJ2-1	TGCGCCAGCAGCCGGGGGCTCTACAATGAGCAGTTCTTC	CASSRGLYNEQFF
TRBV7-9	TRBD1	NA	TRBJ2-7	TGTGCCAGCATCGAGACGGGACAGGCCTCCGAGCAGTACTTC	CASIETGQASEQYF
TRBV6-5	NA	NA	TRBJ1-4	TGTGCCAGCTGCCCCGTGGGATTTTCGGGTGAAAAACTGTTTTTT	CASCPVGFSGEKLFF
TRBV30	NA	NA	TRBJ1-5	TGTGCCTGGGGGTATGGGGGCCTAAATCAGCCCCAGCATTTT	CAWGYGGLNQPQHF
TRBV29-1	TRBD2	NA	TRBJ2-1	TGCAGCGTTACGGGACTAGCGGGAGGAGGTGAGCAGTTCTTC	CSVTGLAGGGEQFF
TRBV11-2	NA	once	TRBJ1-6	TGTGCCAGCAGATCGGGCCTAGGTGCCATTGGGTATAATTCACCCCTCCACTTT	CASRSGLGAIGYNSPLHF
TRBV5-5	NA	NA	TRBJ2-7	TGTGCCAGCAGCGGTCCGATGGGGGGCTACGAGCAGTACTTC	CASSGPMGGYEQYF
TRBV5-4	NA	NA	TRBJ2-7	TGTGCCAGCAGCTCGGTAGGGGGTGGCTACGAGCAGTACTTC	CASSSVGGGYEQYF
TRBV6-1	NA	NA	TRBJ2-3	TGTGCCAGCAGTGAGGGTTGGCAGGTAGATACGCAGTATTTT	CASSEGWQVDTQYF
TRBV25-1	NA	few	TRBJ1-5	TGTGCCAGCAGTGATGTAGGCCGCAATCAGCCCCAGCATTTT	CASSDVGRNQPQHF
TRBV28	NA	NA	TRBJ2-7	TGTGCCAGCAGTTTGGTGGCAGGGCCGGGTGAGCAGTACTTC	CASSLVAGPGEQYF
TRBV10-3	NA	NA	TRBJ2-5	TGTGCCATCAGTGGGTCGGCAGAGACCCAGTACTTC	CAISGSAETQYF
TRBV4-1	NA	once	TRBJ2-2	TGCGCCAGCAGCCAAGGACCATTAGCCGCGAACACCGGGGAGCTGTTTTTT	CASSQGPLAANTGELFF
TRBV7-3	NA	NA	TRBJ1-1	TGTGCCAGCAGCTTAAGGATGACCCCGGCCGCTTTCTTT	CASSLRMTPAAFF
TRBV27	TRBD2	once	TRBJ2-4	TGTGCCAGCAGTCCTCAGCGGGAGAGGGCCCAAAACATTCAGTACTTC	CASSPQRERAQNIQYF
TRBV10-2	TRBD1	NA	TRBJ1-3	TGCGCCAGCAGTGGGACAGGGTCTGGAAACACCATATATTTT	CASSGTGSGNTIYF